Below are 20 T cell receptor beta chains sequenced from a single sample in a study of T cell repertoires in cytomegalovirus infection. TCRdb reanalysed the reads using MiXCR and keeps one entry per CDR3 protein. Of hundreds of thousands of distinct CDR3 sequences listed, roughly 24% are singletons. The source material was CD8+ T cells from PBMCs. All receptors derive from a human donor in good health (CMV status not recorded). Some clones in this sample may be carry-over from other donors' samples.

This clonotype has more than one count but fewer than ten. The chain is built from TRBV28 and TRBJ1-5; tentatively, D is TRBD1 (6 bases). Trimming pared 2 bases from V and 7 bases from J, leaving 15 bases between. Per the germline V gene, CDR1 is MDHEN and CDR2 is SYDVKM. The CDR3 runs to 15 residues. In DNA, the CDR3 is TGTGCCAGCAGTTTAGGAGACAGGCAGGGACAGCCCCAGCATTTT. Translation: CASSLGDRQGQPQHF.

This clonotype appeared a few times. The chain joins TRBV5-5 to TRBJ1-5; D not certain. V lost 1 base to trimming and J lost 0 bases, with 8 bases between them. Germline assignment: CDR1 SGHKS and CDR2 YYEKEE (reference sequence). This CDR3 comprises 15 residues. The CDR3 nucleotides read TGTGCCAGCAGCTTGAGGGATTATAGCAATCAGCCCCAGCATTTT. It encodes CASSLRDYSNQPQHF.

This clonotype was detected only a few times. The chain couples TRBV2 to TRBJ2-5; TRBD1 matches at 7 bases. V gave up 8 bases and J gave up 5 bases; unmatched junction bases: 11. The CDR3 covers 14 residues. Germline CDR1 SNHLY, CDR2 FYNNEI. The DNA for the CDR3 is TGTGCCAGCCCCACCGAGGGGGCGGAGGAGACCCAGTACTTC. It is translated as CASPTEGAEETQYF.

In this sample, this clonotype turned up a few times. The gene calls are TRBV25-1 and TRBJ2-4, with D unresolved. This CDR3 is built from 15 residues. Germline V gene data show CDR1 as MGHDK and CDR2 as SYGVNS. V was trimmed by 0 bases and J by 2 bases, leaving 8 bases between them. CDR3 loop: CASSEYLGTKNIQYF. In DNA, the CDR3 is TGTGCCAGCAGTGAATATCTGGGGACCAAAAACATTCAGTACTTC.

The V and J genes are TRBV12-5 and TRBJ2-7; D tentatively reads TRBD1 or TRBD2 (5 bases each). V gave up 4 bases and J gave up 6 bases, with 19 bases separating them. In germline, CDR1 is LGHNT, CDR2 FRNRAP. This CDR3 is 15 amino acids long. For the CDR3, the DNA is TGTGCTAGTGGTTCCCCACCCTCGGGACCCAGCGAGCAGTACTTC. It codes for CASGSPPSGPSEQYF.

This clonotype was counted many times. The J gene is TRBJ2-1, the V gene TRBV7-9, with 9 bases identical to TRBD1. V lost 2 bases, J lost 6 bases, and 5 bases stayed unmatched. Germline loops: CDR1 SEHNR, CDR2 FQNEAQ (reference sequence). The CDR3 is 15 amino acids. The CDR3 DNA follows: TGTGCCAGCAGCTTAAGCGGGACAGGGAGCAATGAGCAGTTCTTC. Protein: CASSLSGTGSNEQFF.

V usage is TRBV28 and J usage is TRBJ2-1, with 13 nucleotides matching TRBD2. The J segment lost 5 bases and the V segment lost 5 bases, leaving 12 bases of the junction unmatched. Per the germline V gene, CDR1 is MDHEN and CDR2 is SYDVKM. The length of the CDR3 is 18 residues. In nucleotides, the CDR3 is TGTGCCAGCAGTGGGACTAGCGGGGCCTGGCAGGTCCACAATGAGCAGTTCTTC. Translating it yields CASSGTSGAWQVHNEQFF.

This clonotype was seen a handful of times. The chain uses TRBV7-9 and TRBJ2-7; 9 nucleotides align to TRBD1. This CDR3 spans 13 amino acids. CDR1 and CDR2 from the germline V gene are SEHNR and FQNEAQ (reference sequence). Losses at the gene ends were 5 bases for V and 5 bases for J; bases not matched to a gene: 4. The CDR3 protein is CASSPGQGNEQYV. The CDR3 DNA follows: TGTGCCAGCAGCCCCGGACAGGGGAACGAGCAGTACGTC.

The table lists this clonotype with many counts. V usage is TRBV20-1 and J usage is TRBJ1-1; D is possibly TRBD1 (6 bases). The CDR3 runs 13 residues. Trimming removed 3 bases from V and 2 bases from J, with 10 bases in between. Per germline, CDR1 DFQATT and CDR2 SNEGSKA (reference sequence). This chain's CDR3 is CSARDRGNTEAFF. CDR3 nucleotide sequence: TGCAGTGCTAGGGACAGAGGCAACACTGAAGCTTTCTTT.

This clonotype was recorded at least ten times. J is TRBJ1-1 and V is TRBV7-6; TRBD1 agrees at 8 bases. The ends lost 3 bases at V and 3 bases at J; junction bases unmatched: 0. Germline loops: CDR1 SGHVS, CDR2 FNYEAQ. The CDR3 has 13 residues. The CDR3 spells CASSLTGDTEAFF. The CDR3 nucleotides read TGTGCCAGCAGCTTGACAGGGGACACTGAAGCTTTCTTT.

This clonotype was observed at least ten times. The genes are TRBV14 and TRBJ2-3; D is undetermined. The V gene lost 6 bases and the J gene lost 2 bases, with 9 bases spanning the gap. CDR3 length equals 13 residues. CDR1 and CDR2 (germline): SGHDN, FVKESK. The CDR3 region is CASSMSATDTQYF. CDR3 in DNA: TGTGCCAGCAGTATGAGTGCCACAGATACGCAGTATTTT.

This clonotype was picked up many times. This sequence joins TRBV6-5 and TRBJ1-6; D remains unclear. The germline gives CDR1 MNHEY, CDR2 SVGAGI. The CDR3 is 13 amino acids. The germline V and J ends were trimmed by 2 bases and 5 bases, with 4 bases remaining between them. CDR3: CASSYEDNSPLHF. In DNA, the CDR3 is TGTGCCAGCAGTTACGAGGATAATTCACCCCTCCACTTT.

This clonotype was seen repeatedly, ten times or more. CDR3 sequence (DNA): TGTGCCAGCAGCTCAACAGGGGAGGGTGGCTACACCTTC. This gives the protein CASSSTGEGGYTF. The V gene is TRBV7-9, the J gene TRBJ1-2; TRBD1 matches at 7 bases. J gave up 7 bases and V 4 bases, and 6 bases lay outside the gene matches. CDR1 is SEHNR and CDR2 is FQNEAQ in the germline V gene (reference sequence). The length of the CDR3 is 13 residues.

This clonotype has more than one count but fewer than ten. The chain carries TRBV28 and TRBJ2-7; either TRBD1 or TRBD2 may fit D (5 bases each). The CDR3 consists of 12 residues. Trimming stripped 1 base from V and 7 bases from J, with 8 bases between. Germline assignment: CDR1 MDHEN and CDR2 SYDVKM. The CDR3 nucleotides are TGTGCCAGCAGTTTATCGGGGCGAGAGCAGTACGTC. Translation: CASSLSGREQYV.

The chain is built from TRBV29-1 and TRBJ2-3; D uncertain. The CDR3 is made up of 13 amino acids. Germline CDR1 and CDR2: SQVTM and ANQGSEA. V lost 1 base to trimming and J lost 2 bases, with 7 bases between them. This CDR3 reads CSVEVSSTDTQYF. The CDR3 bases are TGCAGCGTTGAAGTCAGTTCCACAGATACGCAGTATTTT.

This clonotype was seen only a few times. The chain has TRBV24-1 and TRBJ2-1; 8 bases are shared with TRBD1. CDR1 and CDR2 (germline): KGHDR, SFDVKD. The V and J ends lost 4 bases and 2 bases, in that order; junction bases with no gene match: 9. The CDR3 spans 17 residues. The CDR3 here is CATSDSTGVKTYNEQFF. The CDR3 DNA reads TGTGCCACCAGTGACTCGACAGGGGTTAAAACCTACAATGAGCAGTTCTTC.

V and J are TRBV28 and TRBJ1-1; D uncertain. V lost 6 bases and J 1 base, leaving 15 bases between the germline ends. CDR3 size: 15 residues. Per the germline V gene, CDR1 is MDHEN and CDR2 is SYDVKM. Written as DNA, the CDR3 is TGTGCCAGCAGCCCCGGTGAAGGGCCGAACACTGAAGCTTTCTTT. Protein sequence: CASSPGEGPNTEAFF.

This clonotype was seen ten or more times. The gene calls are TRBV7-8 and TRBJ2-5; 9 bases line up with TRBD2. Germline V gene data show CDR1 as SGHVS and CDR2 as FQNEAQ. Trimming removed 3 bases from V and 4 bases from J; junction bases left unmatched: 9. The CDR3 runs 16 residues. The CDR3 coding sequence is TGTGCCAGCAGCTTGAATAGCGGGGGCTCTGGAGAGACCCAGTACTTC. Translating gives CASSLNSGGSGETQYF.

V usage is TRBV5-1 and J usage is TRBJ2-7; weak D call: TRBD1 (5 bases). The CDR3 length is 14 residues. V lost 3 bases, J lost 3 bases, and 13 bases lay in between. Germline V gene lookup returns CDR1 SGHRS and CDR2 YFSETQ. DNA of the CDR3: TGCGCCAGCAGCTGGATGGACACCAACTACGAGCAGTACTTC. Protein sequence: CASSWMDTNYEQYF.

This clonotype was seen many times. This chain uses TRBV12-3 or TRBV12-4 with TRBJ2-2; 7 nucleotides match TRBD1. There are 14 residues in the CDR3. J was trimmed by 6 bases and V by 5 bases; bases with no gene match: 6. CDR3 sequence (DNA): TGTGCCAGCAGTGCAAACAGGGGACCCGGGGAGCTGTTTTTT. Translation: CASSANRGPGELFF.